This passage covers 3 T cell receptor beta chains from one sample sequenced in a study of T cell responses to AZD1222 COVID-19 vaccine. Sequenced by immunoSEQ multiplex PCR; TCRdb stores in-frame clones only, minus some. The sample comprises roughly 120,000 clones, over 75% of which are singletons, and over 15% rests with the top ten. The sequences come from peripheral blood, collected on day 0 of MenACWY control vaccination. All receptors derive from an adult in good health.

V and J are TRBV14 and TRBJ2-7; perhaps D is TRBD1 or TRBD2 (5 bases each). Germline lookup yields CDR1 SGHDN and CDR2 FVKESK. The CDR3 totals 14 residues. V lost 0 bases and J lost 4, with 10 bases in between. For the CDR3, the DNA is TGTGCCAGCAGCCAAGAGGTCAGGGAGTACGAGCAGTACTTC. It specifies CASSQEVREYEQYF.

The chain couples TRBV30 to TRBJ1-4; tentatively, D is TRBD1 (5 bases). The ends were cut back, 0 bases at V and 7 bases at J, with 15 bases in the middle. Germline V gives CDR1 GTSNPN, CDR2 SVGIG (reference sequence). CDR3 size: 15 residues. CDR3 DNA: TGTGCCTGGAGTGTATCTCGGGGGTTCGTTGAAAAACTGTTTTTT. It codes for CAWSVSRGFVEKLFF. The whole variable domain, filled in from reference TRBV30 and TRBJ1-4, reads SQTIHQWPATLVQPVGSPLSLECTVEGTSNPNLYWYRQAAGRGLQLLFYSVGIGQISSEVPQNLSASRPQDRQFILSSKKLLLSDSGFYLCAWSVSRGFVEKLFFGSGTQLSVL.

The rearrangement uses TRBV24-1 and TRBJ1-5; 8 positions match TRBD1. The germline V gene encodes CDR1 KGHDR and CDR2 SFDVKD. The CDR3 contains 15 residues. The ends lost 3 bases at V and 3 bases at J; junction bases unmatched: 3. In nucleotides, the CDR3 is TGTGCCACCAGTGATACGACAGGGGCCAATCAGCCCCAGCATTTT. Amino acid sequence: CATSDTTGANQPQHF.